This T cell receptor beta chain was recorded in a study of blood T cell repertoires in COVID-19. Across the whole study: The samples span acute and convalescent COVID-19 from the United States, Italy and Spain. In each case, the material was cDNA or gDNA derived from T cells, B-cell-depleted T cells, or PBMCs.

The CDR3 contains 13 residues. The V and J ends lost 3 bases and 4 bases respectively, with 10 bases between them. Authors' methods: Estimated nucleated cell counts came from reference gene primer amplification. The table came from immunoSEQ multiplex PCR; TCRdb's copy has only in-frame clones and leaves some out. V, J and clone size are taken as reported in that table, and D and trimming were inferred from the DNA itself. The sample lists roughly 100,000 clones; roughly 79% were seen once. There are a few counts of this clone. The chain is built from TRBV12-3 or TRBV12-4 and TRBJ2-7; tentative D call: TRBD2 (6 bases). Source material: peripheral blood. The clonotype originates from an elderly man with acute or convalescent COVID-19. The CDR3 DNA follows: TGTGCCAGCAGTTTCGGGAGCGAGTACGAGCAGTACTTC. This sequence encodes CASSFGSEYEQYF.